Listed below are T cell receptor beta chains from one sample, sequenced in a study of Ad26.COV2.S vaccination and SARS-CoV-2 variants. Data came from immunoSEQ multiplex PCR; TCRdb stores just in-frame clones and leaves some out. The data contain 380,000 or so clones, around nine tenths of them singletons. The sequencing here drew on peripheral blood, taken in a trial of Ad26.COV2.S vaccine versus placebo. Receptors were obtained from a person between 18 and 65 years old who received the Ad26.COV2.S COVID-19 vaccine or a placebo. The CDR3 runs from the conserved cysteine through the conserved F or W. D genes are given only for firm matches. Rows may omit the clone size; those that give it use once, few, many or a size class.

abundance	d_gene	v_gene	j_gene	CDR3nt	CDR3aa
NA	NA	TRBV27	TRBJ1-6	TGTGCCAGCAGTTTAGGAGCCAATTCACCCCTCCACTTT	CASSLGANSPLHF
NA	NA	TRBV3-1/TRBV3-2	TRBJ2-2	TGTGCCAGCAGCTCAGCGAGCAGGGGAAACACCGGGGAGCTGTTTTTT	CASSSASRGNTGELFF
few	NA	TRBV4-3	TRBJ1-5	TGCGCCAGCAGCCAAGAGGCGGCGGGTCAGCCCCAGCATTTT	CASSQEAAGQPQHF
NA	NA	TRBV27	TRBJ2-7	TGTGCCAGCAGTTTCCATCATGGTAGGGGCCACTACGAGCAGTACTTC	CASSFHHGRGHYEQYF
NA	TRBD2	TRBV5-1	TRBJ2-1	TGCGCCAGCAGCCCCGGACTAGCGGGAAACAATGAGCAGTTCTTC	CASSPGLAGNNEQFF
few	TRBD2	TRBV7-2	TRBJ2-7	TGTGCCAGCAGCTTAGCGCCGGGTATTAGCGGGAGCTCCTACGAGCAGTACTTC	CASSLAPGISGSSYEQYF
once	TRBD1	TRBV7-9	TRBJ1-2	TGTGCCAGCAGCTTCGGACAGGGAGGATACTATGGCTACACCTTC	CASSFGQGGYYGYTF
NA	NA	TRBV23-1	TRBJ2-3	TGCGCCAGCAGTCACGGGGGTCGGCTCACAGATACGCAGTATTTT	CASSHGGRLTDTQYF
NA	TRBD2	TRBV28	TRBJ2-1	TGTGCCAGCAGTTGGTCTAGCGGGAGGTCCTACAATGAGCAGTTCTTC	CASSWSSGRSYNEQFF
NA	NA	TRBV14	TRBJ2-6	TGTGCCAGCAGCAAGGGGATCGCCCCTGGGGCCAACGTCCTGACTTTC	CASSKGIAPGANVLTF
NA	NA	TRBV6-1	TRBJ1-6	TGTGCCAGCAGTGAAGGCCCGGGGGCAATTCGGGATTCACCCCTCCACTTT	CASSEGPGAIRDSPLHF
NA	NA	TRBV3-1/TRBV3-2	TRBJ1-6	TGTGCCAGCAGCCAAACAGGGCTGAATTCACCCCTCCACTTT	CASSQTGLNSPLHF
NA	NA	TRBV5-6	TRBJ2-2	TGTGCCAGCAGCTTGGCTCCAGGAATGAACACCGGGGAGCTGTTTTTT	CASSLAPGMNTGELFF
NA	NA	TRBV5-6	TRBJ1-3	TGTGCCAGCAGCTTGGGGGTCCTCGGAAACACCATATATTTT	CASSLGVLGNTIYF
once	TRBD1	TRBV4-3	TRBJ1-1	TGCGCCAGCAGCCAAGAGGACAGGGGCTCCAACACTGAAGCTTTCTTT	CASSQEDRGSNTEAFF
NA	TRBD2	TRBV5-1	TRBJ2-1	TGCGCCAGCAGCTTGTCTCCGACTAGCGGAGACAATGAGCAGTTCTTC	CASSLSPTSGDNEQFF
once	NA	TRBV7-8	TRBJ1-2	TGTGCCAGCAGCTTATCCAGTAACTATGGCTACACCTTC	CASSLSSNYGYTF
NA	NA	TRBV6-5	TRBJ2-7	TGTGCCAGCAGTCGCTCTGGGACGGAAACCTACGAGCAGTACTTC	CASSRSGTETYEQYF
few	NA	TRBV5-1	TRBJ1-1	TGCGCCAGCAATCCGGGGGCGCAGACTGAAGCTTTCTTT	CASNPGAQTEAFF
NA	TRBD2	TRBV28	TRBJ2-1	TGTGCCAGCAGTCCGAATCTCGGGCTAGCGGGGAGACATGAGCAGTTCTTC	CASSPNLGLAGRHEQFF
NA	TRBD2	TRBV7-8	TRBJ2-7	TGTGCCAACCTTAAGCGGGAGCGCTCCTACGAGCAGTACTTC	CANLKRERSYEQYF
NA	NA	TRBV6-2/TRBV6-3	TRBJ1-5	TGTGCCAGCAGTTACTTGAACAGGAATCAGCCCCAGCATTTT	CASSYLNRNQPQHF
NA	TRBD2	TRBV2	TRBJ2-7	TGTGCCAGCAGTGAAGGCACTAGCGTCGCCTACGAGCAGTACTTC	CASSEGTSVAYEQYF
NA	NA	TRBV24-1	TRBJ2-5	TGTGCCACCAGTGATTCTATAGGGAGGGAGACCCAGTACTTC	CATSDSIGRETQYF
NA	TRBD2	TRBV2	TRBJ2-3	TGTGCCAGCAGTGGCGGGAGGGCTGCCGATACGCAGTATTTT	CASSGGRAADTQYF
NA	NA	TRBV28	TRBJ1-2	TGTGCCAGCAGTTTAACAGGAAACTATGGCTACACCTTC	CASSLTGNYGYTF
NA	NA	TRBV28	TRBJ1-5	TGTGCCAGCAGTTTATGGGCACGTTATAGCAATCAGCCCCAGCATTTT	CASSLWARYSNQPQHF
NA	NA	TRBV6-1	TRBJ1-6	TGTGCCAGCAGTGAAGTGGCCAGGAGCTCCTATAATTCACCCCTCCACTTT	CASSEVARSSYNSPLHF
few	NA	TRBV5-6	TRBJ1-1	TGTGCCAGCAGCTGGGGAGGGGCTTTGAACACTGAAGCTTTCTTT	CASSWGGALNTEAFF
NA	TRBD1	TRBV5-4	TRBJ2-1	TGTGCCAGCAGCTCAGGGACAGAGAATGAGCAGTTCTTC	CASSSGTENEQFF
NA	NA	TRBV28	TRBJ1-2	TGTGCCAGCACTCCCGGGAGCCGCTATGGCTACACCTTC	CASTPGSRYGYTF
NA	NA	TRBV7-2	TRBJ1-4	TGTGCCAGCAGCCCTCCCGGTCGGCGGGGGAATGAAAAACTGTTTTTT	CASSPPGRRGNEKLFF
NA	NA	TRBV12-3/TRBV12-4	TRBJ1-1	TGTGCCAGCAGCCGAGGGACTGAAGCTTTCTTT	CASSRGTEAFF
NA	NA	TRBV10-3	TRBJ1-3	TGTGCCATCAGTGAGTCCCCGGACAGTGGAAACACCATATATTTT	CAISESPDSGNTIYF
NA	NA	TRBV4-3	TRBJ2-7	TGCGCCAGCAGCCAGGGGGTTCCCAGGGCCTACGAGCAGTACTTC	CASSQGVPRAYEQYF
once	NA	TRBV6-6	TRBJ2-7	TGTGCCAGCGGTCCCGGAGCCTACGAGCAGTACTTC	CASGPGAYEQYF
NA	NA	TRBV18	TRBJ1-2	TGTGCCAGCTCACCACGCGAGGGACGCTACACCTTC	CASSPREGRYTF
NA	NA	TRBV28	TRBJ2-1	TGTGCCAGCAGTCCCTTTAGCCGGGGCCATGAGCAGTTCTTC	CASSPFSRGHEQFF
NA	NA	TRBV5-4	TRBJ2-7	TGTGCCAGCAGCTTGGGAACAGGGGACTTCTACGAGCAGTACTTC	CASSLGTGDFYEQYF
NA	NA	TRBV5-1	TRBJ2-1	TGCGCCAGCAGCCCGACCCGACCTACCTACAATGAGCAGTTCTTC	CASSPTRPTYNEQFF
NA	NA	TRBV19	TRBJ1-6	TGTGCCAGTAGTAATGACCGAGATTATAATTCACCCCTCCACTTT	CASSNDRDYNSPLHF
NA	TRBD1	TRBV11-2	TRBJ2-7	TGTGCCAGCAGCCGGGACAGGGCGTACGAGCAGTACTTC	CASSRDRAYEQYF